Included here is one T cell receptor beta chain sequence, with context. Other DNA sequences in the same sample also yield this CDR3. The protocol was immunoSEQ multiplex PCR, while the TCRdb copy is restricted to in-frame clones and leaves out a portion. The data contain around 100,000 clones, nearly 96% of them singletons. The data stem from a study of technical replicates of blood from several donors. The germline V gene has CDR1 GTSNPN and CDR2 SVGIG (reference sequence). Trimming cost V 2 bases and J 8 bases, with 13 bases left between them. CDR3 length equals 13 residues. The chain joins TRBV30 to TRBJ2-1; D might be TRBD1 (6 bases). The origin of this receptor is a human donor in good health. The sequenced sample consisted of T cells isolated from PBMCs. CDR3 sequence reads: CAWSLGALDEQFF. CDR3 nucleotide sequence: TGTGCCTGGAGTCTGGGGGCGTTAGATGAGCAGTTCTTC.